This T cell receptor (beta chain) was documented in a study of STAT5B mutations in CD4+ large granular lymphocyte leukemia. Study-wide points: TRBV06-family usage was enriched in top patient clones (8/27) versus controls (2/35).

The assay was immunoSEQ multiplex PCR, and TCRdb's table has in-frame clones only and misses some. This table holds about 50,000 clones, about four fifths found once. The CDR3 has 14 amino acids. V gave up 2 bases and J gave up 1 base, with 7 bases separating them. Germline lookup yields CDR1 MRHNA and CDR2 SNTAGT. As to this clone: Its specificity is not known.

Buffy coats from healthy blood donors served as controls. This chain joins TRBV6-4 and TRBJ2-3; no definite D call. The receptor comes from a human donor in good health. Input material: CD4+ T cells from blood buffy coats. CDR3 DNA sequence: TGTGCCAGCAGTGACGGGTACGGCACAGATACGCAGTATTTT. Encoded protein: CASSDGYGTDTQYF.